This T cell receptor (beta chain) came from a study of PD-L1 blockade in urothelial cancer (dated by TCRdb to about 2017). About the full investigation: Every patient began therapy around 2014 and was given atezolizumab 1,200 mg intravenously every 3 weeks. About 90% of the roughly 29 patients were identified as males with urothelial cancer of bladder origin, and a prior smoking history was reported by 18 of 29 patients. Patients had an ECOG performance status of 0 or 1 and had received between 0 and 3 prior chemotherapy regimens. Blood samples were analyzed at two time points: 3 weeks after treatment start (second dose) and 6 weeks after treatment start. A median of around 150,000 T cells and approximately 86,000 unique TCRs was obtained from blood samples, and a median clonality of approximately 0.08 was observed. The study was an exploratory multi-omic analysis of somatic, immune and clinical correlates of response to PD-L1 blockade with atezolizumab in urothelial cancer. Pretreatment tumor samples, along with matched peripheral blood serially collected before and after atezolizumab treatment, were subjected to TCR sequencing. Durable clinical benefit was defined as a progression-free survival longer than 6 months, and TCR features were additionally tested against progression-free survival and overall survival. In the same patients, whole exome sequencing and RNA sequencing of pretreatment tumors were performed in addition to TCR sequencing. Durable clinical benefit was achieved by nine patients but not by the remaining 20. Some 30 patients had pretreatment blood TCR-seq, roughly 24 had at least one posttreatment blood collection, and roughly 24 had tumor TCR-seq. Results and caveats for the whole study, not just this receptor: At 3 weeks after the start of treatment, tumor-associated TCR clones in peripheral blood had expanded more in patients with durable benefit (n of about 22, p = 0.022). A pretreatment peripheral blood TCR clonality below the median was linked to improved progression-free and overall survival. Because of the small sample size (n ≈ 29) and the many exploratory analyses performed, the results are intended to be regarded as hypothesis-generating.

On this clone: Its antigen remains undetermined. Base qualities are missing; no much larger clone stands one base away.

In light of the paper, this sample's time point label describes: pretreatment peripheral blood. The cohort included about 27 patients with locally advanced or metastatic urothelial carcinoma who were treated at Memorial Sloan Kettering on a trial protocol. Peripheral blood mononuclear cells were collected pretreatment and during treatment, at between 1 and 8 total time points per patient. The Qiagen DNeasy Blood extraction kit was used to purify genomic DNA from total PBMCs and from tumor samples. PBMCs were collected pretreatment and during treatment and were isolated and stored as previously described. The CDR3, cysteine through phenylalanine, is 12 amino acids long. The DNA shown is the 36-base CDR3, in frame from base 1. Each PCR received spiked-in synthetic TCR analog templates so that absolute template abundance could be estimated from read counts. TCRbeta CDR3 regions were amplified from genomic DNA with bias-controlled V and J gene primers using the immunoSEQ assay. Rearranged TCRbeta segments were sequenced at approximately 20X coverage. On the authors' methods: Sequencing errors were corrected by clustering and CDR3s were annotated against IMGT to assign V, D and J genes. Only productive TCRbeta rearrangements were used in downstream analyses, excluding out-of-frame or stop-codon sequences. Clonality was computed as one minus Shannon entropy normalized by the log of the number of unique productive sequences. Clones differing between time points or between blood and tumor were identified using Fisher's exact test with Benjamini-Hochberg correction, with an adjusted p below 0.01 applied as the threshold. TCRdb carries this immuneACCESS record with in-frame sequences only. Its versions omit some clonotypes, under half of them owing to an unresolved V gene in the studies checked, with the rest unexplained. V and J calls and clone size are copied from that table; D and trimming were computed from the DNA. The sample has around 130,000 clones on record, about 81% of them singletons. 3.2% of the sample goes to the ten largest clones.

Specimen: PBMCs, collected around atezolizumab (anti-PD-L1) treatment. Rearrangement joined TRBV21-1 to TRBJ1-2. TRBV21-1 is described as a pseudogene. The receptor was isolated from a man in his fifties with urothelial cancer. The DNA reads TGTGCCAGCAGCACCAGCGGCTATGGCTACACCTTC. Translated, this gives CASSTSGYGYTF.